These 10 T cell receptor beta chains originate from one sample sequenced in a study of blood T cells in healthy people across ages. Then a second PCR, running about 7 to 11 cycles, was carried out with a sample-barcoded 5' primer and a J-beta primer mix. TCRdb recomputed calls from the 5' RACE reads with MiXCR, one row per CDR3 protein. The data show over 950,000 distinct CDR3 sequences, with 35% to 40% seen just once and approximately 14% held by the top ten. The sample comprised blood. The origin of the receptors is a man aged 18 to 29 in good health.

This chain uses TRBV29-1 with TRBJ1-1; tentatively, D is TRBD1 (5 bases). Trimming stripped 7 bases from V and 0 bases from J, with 9 bases between. This CDR3 spans 12 amino acids. Germline V lookup: CDR1 SQVTM, CDR2 ANQGSEA. The CDR3 here is CSGQTVNTEAFF. CDR3 nucleotide sequence: TGCAGCGGCCAGACAGTGAACACTGAAGCTTTCTTT.

The chain is built from TRBV5-6 and TRBJ2-1, with D hard to call. This CDR3 comprises 15 residues. Between the trimmed V and J ends, which lost 3 bases and 4 bases, there was a span of 14 bases. The germline CDR1 and CDR2 sequences are SGHDT and YYEEEE. CDR3 amino acids: CASSWVQADYNEQFF. CDR3 bases: TGTGCCAGCAGCTGGGTGCAGGCTGATTACAATGAGCAGTTCTTC.

The chain joins TRBV6-4 to TRBJ2-3, with TRBD2 as a possible D gene (7 bases). This CDR3 is built from 16 residues. Trimming removed 3 bases from V and 2 bases from J, with 15 bases in between. The germline V gene encodes CDR1 MRHNA and CDR2 SNTAGT. The CDR3 loop reads CASSEGGGGNTDTQYF. DNA of the CDR3: TGTGCCAGCAGTGAGGGCGGGGGCGGAAACACAGATACGCAGTATTTT.

This clonotype was seen only a few times. The rearrangement uses TRBV29-1 and TRBJ1-2; tentative D call: TRBD1 (6 bases). The CDR3 has 12 residues. V was trimmed by 5 bases and J by 9 bases, leaving 16 bases between them. Germline-derived CDR1 and CDR2 are SQVTM and ANQGSEA. CDR3: CSVLNRDTSYTF. The CDR3 coding sequence is TGCAGCGTTCTAAACAGGGATACAAGCTACACCTTC.

The V call is TRBV6-6, the J call TRBJ1-1, with 11 bases lining up with TRBD1. V trimming: 9 bases; J trimming: 3 bases; junction bases outside the gene matches: 9. This CDR3 region has 15 residues. The germline V gene has CDR1 MNHNY and CDR2 SVGAGI (reference sequence). CDR3 loop: CASLPGQGVHTEAFF. CDR3 coding DNA: TGTGCCAGTCTGCCGGGACAGGGGGTCCACACTGAAGCTTTCTTT.

In the case of this clonotype: Being one base from a much bigger clone, this may be a read error. The chain employs TRBV6-6 and TRBJ2-1, with 8 nucleotides matching TRBD1. The CDR3 totals 14 residues. CDR1 MNHNY and CDR2 SVGAGI come from the germline V gene (reference sequence). V lost 7 bases and J lost 8; bases outside the gene matches: 10. CDR3 loop: CASNHGTGLDEQFF. As DNA, the CDR3 is TGTGCCAGCAACCACGGGACAGGTCTGGATGAGCAGTTCTTC.

This chain joins TRBV5-5 and TRBJ1-1; D not resolved. This CDR3 comprises 13 residues. Per the germline V gene, CDR1 is SGHKS and CDR2 is YYEKEE (reference sequence). V gave up 2 bases and J gave up 7 bases, with 12 bases separating them. CDR3 in amino acids: CASSLPTANEAFF. CDR3 coding DNA: TGTGCCAGCAGCTTACCGACTGCCAATGAAGCTTTCTTT.

To note about this clonotype: One junction end disagrees with the germline gene, perhaps due to a read error. The rearrangement links TRBV20-1 to TRBJ1-2; 8 nucleotides align to TRBD1. This CDR3 comprises 15 residues. CDR1 DFQATT and CDR2 SNEGSKA come from the germline V gene (reference sequence). Here the CDR3 DNA reads TGCGGTGCCGTCGACAGGGGACCGGTTAGCTATGGCTACACCTTC. It is translated as CGAVDRGPVSYGYTF.

The chain employs TRBV12-3 or TRBV12-4 and TRBJ2-3; D gene uncertain. The CDR3 length is 15 residues. V was pared by 2 bases and J by 2 bases, with 11 bases between. The CDR3 nucleotides read TGTGCCAGCAGTTTAAAGGTTCATTACACAGATACGCAGTATTTT. It yields the protein CASSLKVHYTDTQYF.

As for this clonotype: At one end the junction does not follow the germline gene, possibly because of a read error. V is TRBV24-1 and J is TRBJ2-5; D may correspond to TRBD1 or TRBD2 (5 bases each). CDR1 and CDR2 (germline): KGHDR, SFDVKD. This CDR3 spans 16 amino acids. The CDR3 region has the DNA TGTGCCGCCAGTGTCAGCGGACAAGGTAACCGAGAGACCCAGTACTTC. Amino acid sequence: CAASVSGQGNRETQYF.